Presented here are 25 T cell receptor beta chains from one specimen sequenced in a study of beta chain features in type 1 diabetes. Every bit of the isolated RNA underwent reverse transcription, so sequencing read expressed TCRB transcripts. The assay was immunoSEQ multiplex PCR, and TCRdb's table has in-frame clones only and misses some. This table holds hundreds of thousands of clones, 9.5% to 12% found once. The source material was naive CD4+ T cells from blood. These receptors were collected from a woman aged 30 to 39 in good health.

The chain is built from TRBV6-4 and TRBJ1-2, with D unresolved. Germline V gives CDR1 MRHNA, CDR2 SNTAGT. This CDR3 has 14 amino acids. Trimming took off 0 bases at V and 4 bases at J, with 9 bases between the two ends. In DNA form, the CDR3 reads TGTGCCAGCAGTGACTCCCCTGCCAGCTATGGCTACACCTTC. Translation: CASSDSPASYGYTF.

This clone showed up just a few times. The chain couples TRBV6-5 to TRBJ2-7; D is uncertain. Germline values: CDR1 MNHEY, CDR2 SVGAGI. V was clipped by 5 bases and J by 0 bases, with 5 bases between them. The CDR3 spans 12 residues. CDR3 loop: CASSTSSYEQYF. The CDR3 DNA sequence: TGTGCCAGCAGTACAAGCTCCTACGAGCAGTACTTC.

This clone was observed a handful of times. CDR3 bases: TGCAGCGTTGAAGATAAGCGGGGTGCGACGACAAAGTACTTC. This encodes CSVEDKRGATTKYF. The chain joins TRBV29-1 to TRBJ2-5, with 7 bases aligning to TRBD2. J lost 12 bases, V lost 0 bases, and 13 bases had no gene match. In germline, CDR1 is SQVTM, CDR2 ANQGSEA. This CDR3 spans 14 amino acids.

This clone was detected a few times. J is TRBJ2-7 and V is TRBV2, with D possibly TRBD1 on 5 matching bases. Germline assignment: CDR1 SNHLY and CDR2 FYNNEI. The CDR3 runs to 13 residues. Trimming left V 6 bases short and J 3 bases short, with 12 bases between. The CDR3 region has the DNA TGTGCCAGCAGCAGGACACCAGACTACGAGCAGTACTTC. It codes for CASSRTPDYEQYF.

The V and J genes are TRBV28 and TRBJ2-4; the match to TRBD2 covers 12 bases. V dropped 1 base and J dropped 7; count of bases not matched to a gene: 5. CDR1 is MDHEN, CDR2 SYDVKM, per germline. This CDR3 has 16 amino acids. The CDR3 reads CASSLSLAGGWNIQYF. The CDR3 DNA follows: TGTGCCAGCAGTTTATCCCTAGCGGGAGGGTGGAACATTCAGTACTTC.

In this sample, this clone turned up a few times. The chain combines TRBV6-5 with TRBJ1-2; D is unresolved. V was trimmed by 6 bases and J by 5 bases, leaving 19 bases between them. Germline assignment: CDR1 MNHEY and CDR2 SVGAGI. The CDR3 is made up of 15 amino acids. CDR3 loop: CASRPGRTVPYGYTF. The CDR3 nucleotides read TGTGCCAGCAGACCCGGACGGACTGTACCGTATGGCTACACCTTC.

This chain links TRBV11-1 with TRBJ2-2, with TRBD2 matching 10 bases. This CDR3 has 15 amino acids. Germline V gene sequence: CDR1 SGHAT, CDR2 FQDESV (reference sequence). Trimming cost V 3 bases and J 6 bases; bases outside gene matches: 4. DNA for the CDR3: TGTGCCAGCAGCTTGTCTAGCGGGAGACCCGGGGAGCTGTTTTTT. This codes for CASSLSSGRPGELFF.

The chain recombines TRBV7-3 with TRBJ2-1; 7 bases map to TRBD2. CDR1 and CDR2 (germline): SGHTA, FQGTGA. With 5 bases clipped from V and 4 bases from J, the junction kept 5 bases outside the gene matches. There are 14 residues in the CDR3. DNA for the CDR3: TGTGCCAGCAGCACCCGCGGGGGTTACAATGAGCAGTTCTTC. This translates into CASSTRGGYNEQFF.

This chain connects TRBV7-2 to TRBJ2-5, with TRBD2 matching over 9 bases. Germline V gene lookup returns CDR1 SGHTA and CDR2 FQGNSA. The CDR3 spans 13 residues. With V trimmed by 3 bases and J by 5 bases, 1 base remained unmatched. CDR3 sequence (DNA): TGTGCCAGCAGCTTGGGGACTAGCGAGACCCAGTACTTC. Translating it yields CASSLGTSETQYF.

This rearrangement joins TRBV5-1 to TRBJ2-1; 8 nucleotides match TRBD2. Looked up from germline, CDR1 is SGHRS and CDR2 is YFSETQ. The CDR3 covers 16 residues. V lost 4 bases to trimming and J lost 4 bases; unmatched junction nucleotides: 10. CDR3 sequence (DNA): TGCGCCAGCAGCGGCCGCCGGGTAGCGGGGTACAATGAGCAGTTCTTC. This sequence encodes CASSGRRVAGYNEQFF.

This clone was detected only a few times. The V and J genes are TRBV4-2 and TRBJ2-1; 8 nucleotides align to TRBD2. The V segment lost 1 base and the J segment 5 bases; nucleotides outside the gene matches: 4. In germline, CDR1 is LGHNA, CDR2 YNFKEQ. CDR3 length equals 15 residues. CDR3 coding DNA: TGTGCCAGCAGCCAAGGAGGGACTAGTAACAATGAGCAGTTCTTC. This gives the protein CASSQGGTSNNEQFF.

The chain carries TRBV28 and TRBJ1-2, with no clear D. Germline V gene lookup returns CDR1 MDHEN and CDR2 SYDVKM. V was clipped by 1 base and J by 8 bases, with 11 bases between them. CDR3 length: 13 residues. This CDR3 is CASSLSVPVGYTF. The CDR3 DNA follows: TGTGCCAGCAGTTTATCAGTCCCCGTAGGCTACACCTTC.

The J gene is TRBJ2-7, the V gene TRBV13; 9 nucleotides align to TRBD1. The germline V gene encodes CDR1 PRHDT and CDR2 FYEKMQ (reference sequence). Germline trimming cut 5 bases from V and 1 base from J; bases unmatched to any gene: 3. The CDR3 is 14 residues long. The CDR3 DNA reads TGTGCCAGCAGCCATGGACAGGGGTCCTACGAGCAGTACTTC. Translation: CASSHGQGSYEQYF.

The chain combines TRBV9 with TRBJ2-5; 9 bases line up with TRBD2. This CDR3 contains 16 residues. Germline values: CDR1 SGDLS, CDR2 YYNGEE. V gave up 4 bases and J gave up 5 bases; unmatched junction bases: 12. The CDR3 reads CASSPTGAGGRETQYF. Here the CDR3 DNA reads TGTGCCAGCAGCCCCACTGGAGCGGGAGGTCGGGAGACCCAGTACTTC.

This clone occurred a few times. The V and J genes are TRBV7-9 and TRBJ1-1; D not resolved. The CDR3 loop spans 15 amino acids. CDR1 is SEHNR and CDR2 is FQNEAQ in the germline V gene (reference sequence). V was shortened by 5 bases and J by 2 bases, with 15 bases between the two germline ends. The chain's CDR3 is CASSEVVAGNTEAFF. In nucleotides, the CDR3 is TGTGCCAGCAGCGAAGTGGTTGCGGGAAACACTGAAGCTTTCTTT. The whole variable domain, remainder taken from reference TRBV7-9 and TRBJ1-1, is DTGVSQNPRHKITKRGQNVTFRCDPISEHNRLYWYRQTLGQGPEFLTYFQNEAQLEKSRLLSDRFSAERPKGSFSTLEIQRTEQGDSAMYLCASSEVVAGNTEAFFGQGTRLTVV.

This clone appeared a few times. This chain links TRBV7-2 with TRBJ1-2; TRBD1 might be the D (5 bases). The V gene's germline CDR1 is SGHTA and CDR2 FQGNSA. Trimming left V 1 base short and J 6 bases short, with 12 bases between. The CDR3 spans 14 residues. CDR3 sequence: CASSLGVQAHGYTF. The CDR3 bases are TGTGCCAGCAGCTTAGGGGTACAGGCCCATGGCTACACCTTC.

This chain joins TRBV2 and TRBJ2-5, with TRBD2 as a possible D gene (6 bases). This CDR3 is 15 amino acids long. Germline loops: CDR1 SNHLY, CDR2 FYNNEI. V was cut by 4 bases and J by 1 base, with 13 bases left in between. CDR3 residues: CASSGGHSGQETQYF. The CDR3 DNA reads TGTGCCAGCAGTGGCGGGCATAGCGGCCAAGAGACCCAGTACTTC.

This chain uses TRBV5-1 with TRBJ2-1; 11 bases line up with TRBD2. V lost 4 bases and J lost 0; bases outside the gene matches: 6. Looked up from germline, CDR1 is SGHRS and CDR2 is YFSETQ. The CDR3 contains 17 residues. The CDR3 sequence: CASSGELAGVSYNEQFF. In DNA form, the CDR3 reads TGCGCCAGCAGCGGGGAACTAGCGGGAGTCTCCTACAATGAGCAGTTCTTC.

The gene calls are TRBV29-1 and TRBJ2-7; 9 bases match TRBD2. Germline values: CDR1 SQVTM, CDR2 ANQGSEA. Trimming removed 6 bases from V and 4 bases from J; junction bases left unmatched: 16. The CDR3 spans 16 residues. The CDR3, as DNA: TGCAGCGTCGTGACTAGCGGCAAATCCCTCTATTACGAGCAGTACTTC. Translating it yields CSVVTSGKSLYYEQYF.

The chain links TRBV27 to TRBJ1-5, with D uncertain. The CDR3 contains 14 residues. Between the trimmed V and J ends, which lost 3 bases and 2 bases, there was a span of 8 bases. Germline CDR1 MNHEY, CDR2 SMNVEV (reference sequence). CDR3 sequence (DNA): TGTGCCAGCAGTTTTACCGGGGGCAATCAGCCCCAGCATTTT. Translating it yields CASSFTGGNQPQHF.

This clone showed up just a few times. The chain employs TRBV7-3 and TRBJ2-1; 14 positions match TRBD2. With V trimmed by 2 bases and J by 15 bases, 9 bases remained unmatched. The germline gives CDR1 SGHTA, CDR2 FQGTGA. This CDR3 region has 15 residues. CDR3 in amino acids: CASSLGGETSGRGFF. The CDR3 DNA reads TGTGCCAGCAGCTTAGGAGGGGAGACTAGCGGGAGGGGGTTCTTC.

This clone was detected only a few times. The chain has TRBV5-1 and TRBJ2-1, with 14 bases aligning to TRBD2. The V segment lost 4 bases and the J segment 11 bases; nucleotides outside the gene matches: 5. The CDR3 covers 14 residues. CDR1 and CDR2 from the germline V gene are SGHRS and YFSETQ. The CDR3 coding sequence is TGCGCCAGCAGCACCGGACTAGCGGGGGGCCAGCAGTTCTTC. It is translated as CASSTGLAGGQQFF.

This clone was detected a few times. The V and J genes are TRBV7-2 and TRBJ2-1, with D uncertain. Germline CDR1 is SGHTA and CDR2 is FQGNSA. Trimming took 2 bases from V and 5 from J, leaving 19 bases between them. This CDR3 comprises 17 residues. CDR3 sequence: CASSLIPPPGADNEQFF. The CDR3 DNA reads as TGTGCCAGCAGCTTAATCCCCCCCCCGGGTGCGGACAATGAGCAGTTCTTC. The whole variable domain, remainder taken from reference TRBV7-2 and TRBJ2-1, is GAGVSQSPSNKVTEKGKDVELRCDPISGHTALYWYRQSLGQGLEFLIYFQGNSAPDKSGLPSDRFSAERTGGSVSTLTIQRTQQEDSAVYLCASSLIPPPGADNEQFFGPGTRLTVL.

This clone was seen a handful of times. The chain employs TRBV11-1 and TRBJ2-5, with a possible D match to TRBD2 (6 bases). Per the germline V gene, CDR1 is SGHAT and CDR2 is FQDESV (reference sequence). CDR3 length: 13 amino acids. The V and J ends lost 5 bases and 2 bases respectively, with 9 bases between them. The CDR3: CASSRDSQETQYF. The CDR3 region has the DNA TGTGCCAGCAGCCGGGACTCACAAGAGACCCAGTACTTC.

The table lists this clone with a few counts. The CDR3 nucleotides read TGTGCCAGCAGCCAAGAATACTCGACTTACAATGAGCAGTTCTTC. Protein sequence: CASSQEYSTYNEQFF. V usage is TRBV4-2 and J usage is TRBJ2-1; D gene ambiguous. Germline CDR1 and CDR2: LGHNA and YNFKEQ. This CDR3 contains 15 residues. The V end lost 0 bases, the J end lost 4 bases, and 10 bases lay between the germline ends.